The TCR beta chain under discussion was sequenced for a study of human thymus T cells. TCRdb's copy holds only in-frame clones and misses some; the assay was immunoSEQ multiplex PCR. The table includes around 120,000 clones, about 95% detected once. The study used thymus tissue resected during corrective heart surgery. The count of this clone is one. CDR3 length: 13 amino acids. Trimming at V came to 5 bases and at J to 8 bases, leaving 5 bases not matched to a gene. CDR1 and CDR2 from the germline V gene are SGHNT and YENEEA. Sequenced sample: thymus tissue. The chain recombines TRBV11-3 with TRBJ2-1; 8 bases agree with TRBD1. The TCR was taken from a boy in the first two years of life with a congenital heart defect but otherwise immunologically healthy. The CDR3 nucleotides are TGTGCCAGCAGCCCACAGGGGGGTGATGAGCAGTTCTTC. Its translation: CASSPQGGDEQFF. Complete variable domain (other parts from reference TRBV11-3 and TRBJ2-1): EAGVVQSPRYKIIEKKQPVAFWCNPISGHNTLYWYLQNLGQGPELLIRYENEEAVDDSQLPKDRFSAERLKGVDSTLKIQPAELGDSAVYLCASSPQGGDEQFFGPGTRLTVL.